Below are 26 T cell receptor beta chains sequenced from a single sample in a study of cytomegalovirus exposure and HLA in healthy donors. PCR amplification relied on 60 Vbeta primers (plus 13 Jbeta primers). Generated by immunoSEQ multiplex PCR, the TCRdb table keeps only in-frame clones and is missing some. The table has approximately 160,000 clones, around 78% seen once. The sample comprised PBMCs. These receptor sequences come from a middle-aged woman in good health and CMV-seronegative.

This clone appeared a few times. V usage is TRBV6-1 and J usage is TRBJ2-5; 7 positions agree with TRBD2. The trim removed 5 bases at V and 2 bases at J, leaving 8 bases unmatched. Germline-derived CDR1 and CDR2 are MNHNS and SASEGT. This CDR3 comprises 15 residues. CDR3 bases: TGTGCCAGCAGTCTACTACGAGCGGGACAAGAGACCCAGTACTTC. As protein: CASSLLRAGQETQYF.

The chain combines TRBV2 with TRBJ1-2, with D perhaps TRBD1 (6 bases). Germline-derived CDR1 and CDR2 are SNHLY and FYNNEI. The CDR3 has 15 amino acids. Trimming left V 6 bases short and J 1 base short, with 15 bases between. The DNA of the CDR3 is TGTGCCAGCAGCTGGGGGGGCAGTGTTAACTATGGCTACACCTTC. This codes for CASSWGGSVNYGYTF.

V is TRBV27 and J is TRBJ2-3, with TRBD2 identical over 14 bases. Germline values: CDR1 MNHEY, CDR2 SMNVEV (reference sequence). This CDR3 contains 17 residues. V gave up 3 bases and J gave up 4 bases; unmatched junction bases: 6. This CDR3 reads CASSFQTSGRAPDTQYF. CDR3 DNA: TGTGCCAGCAGTTTCCAGACTAGCGGGAGGGCCCCAGATACGCAGTATTTT.

CDR3 sequence (DNA): TGTGCCAGCCGCCTCGGACAGGGGTACACCGGGGAGCTGTTTTTT. Translation: CASRLGQGYTGELFF. The chain carries TRBV2 and TRBJ2-2, with TRBD1 identical over 9 bases. V was clipped by 8 bases and J by 3 bases; unmatched bases: 7. Germline CDR1 SNHLY, CDR2 FYNNEI. The CDR3 consists of 15 residues. The variable domain in full, completed from reference TRBV2 and TRBJ2-2, reads EPEVTQTPSHQVTQMGQEVILRCVPISNHLYFYWYRQILGQKVEFLVSFYNNEISEKSEIFDDQFSVERPDGSNFTLKIRSTKLEDSAMYFCASRLGQGYTGELFFGEGSRLTVL.

This chain joins TRBV15 and TRBJ1-1; tentative D call: TRBD1 (6 bases). There are 16 residues in the CDR3. Trimming left V 3 bases short and J 1 base short, with 15 bases between. CDR1 LNHNV and CDR2 YYDKDF come from the germline V gene (reference sequence). For the CDR3, the DNA is TGTGCCACCAGCAGGGGATTAGGGGGTGGGAACACTGAAGCTTTCTTT. This encodes CATSRGLGGGNTEAFF.

V is TRBV27 and J is TRBJ1-2, with D possibly being TRBD1 (5 bases). V was trimmed by 4 bases and J by 8 bases, leaving 20 bases between them. The germline V gene encodes CDR1 MNHEY and CDR2 SMNVEV (reference sequence). The CDR3 has 15 amino acids. CDR3 coding DNA: TGTGCCAGCAGTTCGGATCGGGGGATCCAGCGGGGCTACACCTTC. This sequence encodes CASSSDRGIQRGYTF.

The chain joins TRBV18 to TRBJ1-1, with a weak D call TRBD1 (6 bases). Trimming took off 5 bases at V and 7 bases at J, with 11 bases between the two ends. The CDR3 spans 12 residues. The germline V gene encodes CDR1 KGHSH and CDR2 LQKENI. The CDR3 DNA reads as TGTGCCAGCTCATCTAAGGGGGATGAAGCTTTCTTT. Translated, it gives CASSSKGDEAFF.

The V call is TRBV5-1, the J call TRBJ1-3; D remains unclear. V shed 0 bases and J shed 7 bases, with 8 bases lying between them. The CDR3 has 13 amino acids. Looked up from germline, CDR1 is SGHRS and CDR2 is YFSETQ. CDR3 protein: CASSLDTLNTIYF. CDR3 sequence (DNA): TGCGCCAGCAGCTTGGACACCTTGAACACCATATATTTT.

J is TRBJ2-3 and V is TRBV11-3; TRBD2 is a possible D gene (6 bases). This CDR3 region has 13 residues. Trimming took off 3 bases at V and 6 bases at J, with 10 bases between the two ends. Germline CDR1 SGHNT, CDR2 YENEEA. CDR3 residues: CASSFLLADTQYF. The CDR3 DNA reads as TGTGCCAGCAGCTTCCTGCTAGCGGATACGCAGTATTTT.

The chain links TRBV29-1 to TRBJ1-3; 12 nucleotides line up with TRBD1. CDR3 length: 16 amino acids. CDR1 is SQVTM and CDR2 is ANQGSEA in the germline V gene. V shed 6 bases and J 1 base; nucleotides not matched to a gene: 7. The CDR3 nucleotides read TGCAGCGTGAGACCGGGACAGGGGGCATCTGGAAACACCATATATTTT. It encodes CSVRPGQGASGNTIYF.

This rearrangement joins TRBV7-8 to TRBJ1-4; perhaps TRBD1 as D (5 bases). The germline V and J ends were trimmed by 10 bases and 6 bases, with 15 bases remaining between them. This CDR3 comprises 13 residues. Per the germline V gene, CDR1 is SGHVS and CDR2 is FQNEAQ. DNA of the CDR3: TGTGCCATCCAGACCCGGGGGGATGAAAAACTGTTTTTT. Amino acids: CAIQTRGDEKLFF.

The genes are TRBV28 and TRBJ1-1; TRBD1 is a possible D gene (5 bases). CDR1 and CDR2 from the germline V gene are MDHEN and SYDVKM. The CDR3 is 15 residues long. V was cut by 2 bases and J by 0 bases, with 10 bases left in between. CDR3 loop: CASSLKRQLNTEAFF. CDR3 bases: TGTGCCAGCAGTTTAAAAAGACAGTTGAACACTGAAGCTTTCTTT.

The chain recombines TRBV28 with TRBJ1-5, with 8 bases matching TRBD1. Trimming cost V 6 bases and J 4 bases; bases outside gene matches: 8. Germline V gives CDR1 MDHEN, CDR2 SYDVKM. The CDR3 has 15 residues. This chain's CDR3 is CASSPTGGPNQPQHF. The CDR3 DNA is TGTGCCAGCAGCCCTACAGGGGGTCCAAATCAGCCCCAGCATTTT.

The chain carries TRBV5-1 and TRBJ2-1; TRBD2 matches 11 bases. The V segment lost 4 bases and the J segment 10 bases; nucleotides outside the gene matches: 7. Germline lookup yields CDR1 SGHRS and CDR2 YFSETQ. This CDR3 has 14 amino acids. The CDR3 loop is CASSVGLAVREQFF. In nucleotides, the CDR3 is TGCGCCAGCAGCGTGGGACTAGCGGTCCGAGAGCAGTTCTTC.

The gene calls are TRBV30 and TRBJ2-5; D is perhaps TRBD1 (6 bases). Germline V gene lookup returns CDR1 GTSNPN and CDR2 SVGIG (reference sequence). V was pared by 4 bases and J by 3 bases, with 9 bases between. This CDR3 spans 12 amino acids. DNA for the CDR3: TGTGCCTGGACAAGGACAGAAGAGACCCAGTACTTC. It encodes CAWTRTEETQYF. Together with reference TRBV30 and TRBJ2-5, the CDR3 gives the full variable domain: SQTIHQWPATLVQPVGSPLSLECTVEGTSNPNLYWYRQAAGRGLQLLFYSVGIGQISSEVPQNLSASRPQDRQFILSSKKLLLSDSGFYLCAWTRTEETQYFGPGTRLLVL.

The CDR3 DNA follows: TGTGCCATAGGTACAGGACAGGACACAGATACGCAGTATTTT. Translating gives CAIGTGQDTDTQYF. V usage is TRBV21-1 and J usage is TRBJ2-3; the table's D call TRBD1 went unverified against the DNA. TRBV21-1 constitutes a pseudogene. The CDR3 covers 14 residues.

The V gene is TRBV28, the J gene TRBJ1-3; D perhaps matches TRBD1 (6 bases). The CDR3 totals 15 residues. V was clipped by 2 bases and J by 4 bases, with 12 bases between them. Germline assignment: CDR1 MDHEN and CDR2 SYDVKM. The CDR3 DNA reads TGTGCCAGCAGTTTAGGGGGGGCGCGAGGAAACACCATATATTTT. It is translated as CASSLGGARGNTIYF.

This chain uses TRBV11-3 with TRBJ2-1, with a weak D call TRBD2 (6 bases). The CDR3 length is 18 residues. Trimming shortened V by 0 bases and J by 6 bases, and 21 bases separated the two germline ends. Germline V gene data show CDR1 as SGHNT and CDR2 as YENEEA. DNA for the CDR3: TGTGCCAGCAGCTTAGATCCGGTTGGCGGGATAGGACGCAATGAGCAGTTCTTC. Amino acid sequence: CASSLDPVGGIGRNEQFF.

This chain connects TRBV11-3 to TRBJ2-1; the D gene is possibly TRBD2 (6 bases). V lost 3 bases and J lost 8, with 11 bases in between. The CDR3 loop spans 13 amino acids. Germline CDR1 and CDR2: SGHNT and YENEEA. The CDR3 DNA reads TGTGCCAGCAGCTTTACGGGAGAGGATGAGCAGTTCTTC. Its protein is CASSFTGEDEQFF.

The chain carries TRBV19 and TRBJ1-1; 8 bases fit TRBD1. The CDR3 spans 15 residues. V trimming: 5 bases; J trimming: 3 bases; junction bases outside the gene matches: 8. Germline CDR1 LNHDA, CDR2 SQIVND (reference sequence). CDR3: CASSLEGQAYTEAFF. As DNA, the CDR3 is TGTGCCAGTAGTCTCGAGGGACAGGCCTACACTGAAGCTTTCTTT.

The chain links TRBV5-1 to TRBJ2-1; the match to TRBD2 covers 7 bases. Losses at the gene ends were 5 bases for V and 1 base for J; bases not matched to a gene: 3. Germline CDR1 and CDR2: SGHRS and YFSETQ. This CDR3 is built from 14 residues. The CDR3 nucleotides read TGCGCCAGCAGGCGGGAGCCGTCCTACAATGAGCAGTTCTTC. It is translated as CASRREPSYNEQFF.

The chain uses TRBV9 and TRBJ1-2; no firm D call. Germline CDR1 SGDLS, CDR2 YYNGEE. This CDR3 is 15 amino acids long. With 4 bases removed from V and 4 bases from J, the gap between germline ends came to 17 bases. In DNA form, the CDR3 reads TGTGCCAGCAGCCCTATGAGGCAGCCTACCTATGGCTACACCTTC. It codes for CASSPMRQPTYGYTF.

This chain connects TRBV21-1 to TRBJ2-7; TRBD1 reflects the table's D call only, with no check against the DNA. TRBV21-1 is deemed a pseudogene. The CDR3 has 12 amino acids. The CDR3 protein is CASSKRGWEQYF. The DNA for the CDR3 is TGTGCCAGCAGCAAAAGGGGGTGGGAGCAGTACTTC.

J is TRBJ2-1 and V is TRBV18; the D gene is possibly TRBD1 (5 bases). Trimming left V 2 bases short and J 0 bases short, with 11 bases between. This CDR3 has 16 amino acids. CDR1 is KGHSH, CDR2 LQKENI, per germline. In DNA, the CDR3 is TGTGCCAGCTCACCATGGGGCTCAAGCTCCTACAATGAGCAGTTCTTC. Residues: CASSPWGSSSYNEQFF.

The rearrangement links TRBV19 to TRBJ1-2; TRBD1 matches 9 bases. Germline CDR1 LNHDA, CDR2 SQIVND (reference sequence). There are 14 residues in the CDR3. With 1 base clipped from V and 6 bases from J, the junction kept 3 bases outside the gene matches. The CDR3 DNA reads as TGTGCCAGTAGTATAGTCGGGACAGGGAATGGCTACACCTTC. This translates into CASSIVGTGNGYTF.

The V gene is TRBV2, the J gene TRBJ1-2, with TRBD1 identical over 12 bases. The CDR3 totals 17 residues. Germline CDR1 reads SNHLY; CDR2 reads FYNNEI. V was pared by 0 bases and J by 1 base, with 3 bases of the junction left unmatched. CDR3 DNA: TGTGCCAGCAGTGAAGCGGGACAGGGGGCGTTTAACTATGGCTACACCTTC. Translation gives CASSEAGQGAFNYGYTF.